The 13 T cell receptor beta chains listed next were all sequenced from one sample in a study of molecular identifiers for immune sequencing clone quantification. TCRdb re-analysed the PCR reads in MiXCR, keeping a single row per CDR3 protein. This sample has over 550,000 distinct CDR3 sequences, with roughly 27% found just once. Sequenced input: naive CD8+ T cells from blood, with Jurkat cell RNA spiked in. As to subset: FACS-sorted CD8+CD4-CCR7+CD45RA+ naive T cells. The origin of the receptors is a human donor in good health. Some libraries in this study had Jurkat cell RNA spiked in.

In nucleotides, the CDR3 is TGTGCCAGCAGCAAAGCGCTCCGAGCTGGGAGGGGTGAGCAGTTCTTC. It encodes CASSKALRAGRGEQFF. The gene calls are TRBV21-1 and TRBJ2-1; the table's D call, TRBD2, has no DNA check behind it. TRBV21-1 is an annotated pseudogene. The CDR3 length is 16 residues.

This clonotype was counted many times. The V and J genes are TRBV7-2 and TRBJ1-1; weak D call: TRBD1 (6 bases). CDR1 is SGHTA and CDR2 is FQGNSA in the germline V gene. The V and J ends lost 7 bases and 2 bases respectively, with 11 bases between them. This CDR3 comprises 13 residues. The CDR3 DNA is TGTGCCAGCAAATACAGGGAAAACACTGAAGCTTTCTTT. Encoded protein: CASKYRENTEAFF. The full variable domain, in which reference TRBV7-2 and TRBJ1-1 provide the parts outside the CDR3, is GAGVSQSPSNKVTEKGKDVELRCDPISGHTALYWYRQSLGQGLEFLIYFQGNSAPDKSGLPSDRFSAERTGGSVSTLTIQRTQQEDSAVYLCASKYRENTEAFFGQGTRLTVV.

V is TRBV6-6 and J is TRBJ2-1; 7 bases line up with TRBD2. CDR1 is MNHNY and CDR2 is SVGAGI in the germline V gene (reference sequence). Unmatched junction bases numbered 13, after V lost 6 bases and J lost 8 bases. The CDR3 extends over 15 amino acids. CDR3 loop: CASSSGTGGVDEQFF. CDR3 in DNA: TGTGCCAGCAGCAGCGGGACTGGCGGAGTTGATGAGCAGTTCTTC.

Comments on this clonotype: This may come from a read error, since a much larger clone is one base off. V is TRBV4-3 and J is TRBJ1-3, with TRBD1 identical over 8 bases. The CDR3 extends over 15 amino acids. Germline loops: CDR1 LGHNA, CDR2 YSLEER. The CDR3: CASGQGQAPGNTIYF. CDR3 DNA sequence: TGCGCCAGCGGCCAGGGACAGGCCCCTGGAAACACCATATATTTT.

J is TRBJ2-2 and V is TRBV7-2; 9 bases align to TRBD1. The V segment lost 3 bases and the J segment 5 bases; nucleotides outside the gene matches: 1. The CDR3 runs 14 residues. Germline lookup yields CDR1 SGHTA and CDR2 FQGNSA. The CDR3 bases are TGTGCCAGCAGCTTCGACAGGGGGACCGGGGAGCTGTTTTTT. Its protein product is CASSFDRGTGELFF.

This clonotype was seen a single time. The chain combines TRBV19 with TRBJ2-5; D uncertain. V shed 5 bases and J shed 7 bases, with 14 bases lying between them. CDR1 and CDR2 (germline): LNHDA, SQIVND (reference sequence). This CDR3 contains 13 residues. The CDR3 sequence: CASSGFQAATQYF. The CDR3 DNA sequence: TGTGCCAGTAGTGGGTTCCAGGCAGCGACCCAGTACTTC.

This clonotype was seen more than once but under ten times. CDR3 sequence: CASSEFDSGVGETQYF. DNA of the CDR3: TGTGCCAGCAGTGAATTCGACAGTGGTGTCGGAGAGACCCAGTACTTC. The chain recombines TRBV6-1 with TRBJ2-5; a possible D gene is TRBD1 (5 bases). The length of the CDR3 is 16 residues. V gave up 2 bases and J gave up 4 bases, with 17 bases separating them. The germline gives CDR1 MNHNS, CDR2 SASEGT.

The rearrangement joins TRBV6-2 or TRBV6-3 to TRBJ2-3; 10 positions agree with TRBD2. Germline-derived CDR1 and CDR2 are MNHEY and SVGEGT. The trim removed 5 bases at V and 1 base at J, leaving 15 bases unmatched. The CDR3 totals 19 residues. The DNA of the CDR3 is TGTGCCAGCAGTGGGTGGACAGCGGGAGGGCCGGGTGGCACAGATACGCAGTATTTT. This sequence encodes CASSGWTAGGPGGTDTQYF.

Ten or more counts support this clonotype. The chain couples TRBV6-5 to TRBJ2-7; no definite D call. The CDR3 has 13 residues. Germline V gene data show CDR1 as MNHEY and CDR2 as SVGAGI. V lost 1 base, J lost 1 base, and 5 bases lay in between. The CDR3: CASSYYSSYEQYF. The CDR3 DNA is TGTGCCAGCAGTTACTACAGTTCCTACGAGCAGTACTTC.

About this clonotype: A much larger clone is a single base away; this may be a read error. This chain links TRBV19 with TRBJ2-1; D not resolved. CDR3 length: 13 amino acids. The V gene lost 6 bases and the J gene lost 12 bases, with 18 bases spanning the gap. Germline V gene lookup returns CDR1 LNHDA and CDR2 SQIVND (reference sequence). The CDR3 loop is CASRQPGLLGQFF. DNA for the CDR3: TGTGCCAGTAGGCAGCCCGGGCTTCTCGGGCAGTTCTTC. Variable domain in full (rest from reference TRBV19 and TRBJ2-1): DGGITQSPKYLFRKEGQNVTLSCEQNLNHDAMYWYRQDPGQGLRLIYYSQIVNDFQKGDIAEGYSVSREKKESFPLTVTSAQKNPTAFYLCASRQPGLLGQFFGPGTRLTVL.

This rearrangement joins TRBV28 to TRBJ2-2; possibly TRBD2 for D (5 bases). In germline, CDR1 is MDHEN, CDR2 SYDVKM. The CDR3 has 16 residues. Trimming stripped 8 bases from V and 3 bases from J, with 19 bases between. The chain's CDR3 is CASCPPGMPHTGELFF. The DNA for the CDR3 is TGTGCCAGCTGCCCCCCCGGGATGCCCCACACCGGGGAGCTGTTTTTT.

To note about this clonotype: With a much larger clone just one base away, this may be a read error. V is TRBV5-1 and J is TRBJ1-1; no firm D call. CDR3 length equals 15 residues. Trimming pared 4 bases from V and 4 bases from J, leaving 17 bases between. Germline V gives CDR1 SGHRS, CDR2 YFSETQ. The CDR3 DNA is TGCGCCAGCAGCGCTTGGGGATCAGGTGGCACTGAAGCTTTCTTT. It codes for CASSAWGSGGTEAFF.

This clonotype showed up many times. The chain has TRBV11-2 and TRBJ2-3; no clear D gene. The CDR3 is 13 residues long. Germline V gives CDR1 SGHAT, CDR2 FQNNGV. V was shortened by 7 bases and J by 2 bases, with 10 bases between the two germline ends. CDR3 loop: CASTQGYTDTQYF. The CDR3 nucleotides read TGTGCCAGCACTCAAGGGTACACAGATACGCAGTATTTT.